This TCR beta chain was identified during a study of T cells in Graves' hyperthyroidism and ophthalmopathy (dated by TCRdb to between 2018 and 2021). Study-wide context: Peripheral blood was sampled at the time of initial diagnosis, prior to any treatment. TCR V-J signatures able to tell the groups apart were searched for in a discovery cohort of about a hundred patients, of whom approximately 40 had Graves' ophthalmopathy and under 65 had stable Graves' hyperthyroidism. Prospective prediction of ophthalmopathy was tested in an independent validation cohort consisting of 18 to 20 hyperthyroidism patients and some 17 patients who later progressed to ophthalmopathy. For training and testing, the 95 to 100 patients in the discovery cohort were randomly divided in a 7:3 ratio. In addition, the study compared T-cell repertoires in thyroid tissue and in blood from about 6 Graves' hyperthyroidism patients. Following sampling, methimazole starting at 30 mg daily was given to hyperthyroidism patients, and high-dose intravenous methylprednisolone was given to ophthalmopathy patients. TCR Vbeta CDR3 sequencing of approximately 140 peripheral blood samples (43 ophthalmopathy, around 80 hyperthyroidism and roughly 17 progressor patients) is reported in the paper. Results and caveats for the whole study, not just this receptor: Ophthalmopathy was separated from stable hyperthyroidism by a 13 V-J signature model, with approximately 86% sensitivity and about 84% specificity obtained in cross-validation and 80%/75% obtained in testing. In validation, the model predicted progression to ophthalmopathy with over 60% sensitivity and approximately 74% specificity, a median of 6.5 months before onset. Sample size was not statistically predetermined, and blinding of investigators to group allocation was not performed. Blood samples also contained most of the expanded thyroid clonotypes (frequency above 0.001), which suggests that blood repertoires may reflect thyroid immune responses.

Amplification of TCR beta CDR3 regions was carried out from RNA transcripts. For the first round of RT-PCR on the TCR CDR3, the HTBI primer set was used together with the Qiagen OneStep RT-PCR kit. Libraries were constructed in a second round of multiplex PCR, after which size selection and purification were carried out. Paired-end sequencing of the libraries was performed with 100 bp reads on an Illumina HiSeq2000. The original pipeline was this. SOAPnuke was used to process the raw data, removing reads that contained adapters or uncalled bases, had a mean Phred below 15, or lacked an exact match to the constant primer or identifier. COPE v1.2.5 was used to merge the high-quality paired reads, and each unique nucleotide sequence was defined as a clonotype. MiTCR v1.1 was used to align the clonotypes against IMGT TRBV, TRBD and TRBJ reference segments. The analysis was restricted to V-J combinations with a frequency above 0.0001, which together covered 99% to 99.2% of the repertoires. A TCS score was defined as the ratio of F50 (clonal expansion) to E x V (chaos), with BLOSUM62-based TCRdist applied between CDR3 peptides within each V-J. Welch's t-statistics and random forest reduced around 550 V-J features to 10 to 15, which were used in a naive Bayes classifier (R e1071). TCRdb itself trimmed the public reads at Q25 with fastp, ran MiXCR and retained productive beta chains. Identical CDR3 protein sequences are pooled into one entry, listed with their most common genes and DNA. V and J calls and clone size were set by TCRdb, not the authors. Here the sample has around 420,000 distinct CDR3 sequences; 15% to 18% occur a single time. The leading ten clones occupy around 7.3% of the sample.

To note about this clonotype: The specificity of this receptor is unknown. Per-base quality was not reported, and no clone a single base away is much larger than it.

The CDR3 goes from the cysteine to the phenylalanine over 14 residues. The kept DNA is CDR3 alone, 42 bases in frame from the first base. The germline V gene provides CDR1 MNHEY and CDR2 SVGEGT. V loses 7 bases, J loses 0 bases, and the germline ends lie 10 bases apart. Stable Graves' hyperthyroidism was defined as the absence of progression to ophthalmopathy over 18 months of follow-up. Hyperthyroidism patients were newly diagnosed, had a disease duration of under 2 months, and were aged 18 to 65 years. Exclusion was applied to patients with uncontrolled infections, other autoimmune diseases, pregnancy or lactation. Diagnoses were based on clinical symptoms, serum thyroxine and TRAb, thyroid ultrasound and orbital computed tomography. Ficoll-Paque density gradient centrifugation was used to isolate PBMCs from about 9 ml of fresh peripheral blood. Total RNA was extracted with Trizol reagent, and quality was checked on an Agilent 2100 Bioanalyzer.

Sequencing input: blood. This chain is built from TRBV6-2 or TRBV6-3 and TRBJ2-1; no D gene can be assigned with confidence. The receptor's source is a woman younger than 35 with Graves' hyperthyroidism. The CDR3 region: CASIGRSSYNEQFF. In nucleotide form, the sequence is TGTGCCAGCATTGGCAGGAGCTCCTACAATGAGCAGTTCTTC.